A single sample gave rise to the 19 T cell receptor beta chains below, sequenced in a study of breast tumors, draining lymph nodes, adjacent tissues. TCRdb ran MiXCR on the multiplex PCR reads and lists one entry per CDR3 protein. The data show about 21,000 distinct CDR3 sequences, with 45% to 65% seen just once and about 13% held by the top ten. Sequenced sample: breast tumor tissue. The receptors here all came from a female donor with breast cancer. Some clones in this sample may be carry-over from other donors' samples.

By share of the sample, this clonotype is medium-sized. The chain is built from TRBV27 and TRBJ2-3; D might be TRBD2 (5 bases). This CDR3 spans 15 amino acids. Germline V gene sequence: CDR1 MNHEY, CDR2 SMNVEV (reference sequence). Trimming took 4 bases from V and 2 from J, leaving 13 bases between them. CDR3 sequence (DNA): TGTGCCAGCAGTTCGTTAAAGGACTTCACAGATACGCAGTATTTT. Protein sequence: CASSSLKDFTDTQYF.

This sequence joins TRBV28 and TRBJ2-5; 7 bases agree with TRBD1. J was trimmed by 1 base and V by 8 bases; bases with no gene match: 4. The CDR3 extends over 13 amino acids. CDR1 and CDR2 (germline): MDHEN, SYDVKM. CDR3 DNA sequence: TGTGCCAGCTCACAGGGGTCCCAAGAGACCCAGTACTTC. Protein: CASSQGSQETQYF.

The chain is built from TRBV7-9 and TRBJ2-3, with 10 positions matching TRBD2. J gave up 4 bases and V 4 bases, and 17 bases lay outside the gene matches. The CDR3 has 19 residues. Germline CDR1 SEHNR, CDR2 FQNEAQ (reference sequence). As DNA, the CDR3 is TGTGCCAGCAGCTCCAGCAGGGTAGGGTCTAGCGGGAGCGCAGATACGCAGTATTTT. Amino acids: CASSSSRVGSSGSADTQYF.

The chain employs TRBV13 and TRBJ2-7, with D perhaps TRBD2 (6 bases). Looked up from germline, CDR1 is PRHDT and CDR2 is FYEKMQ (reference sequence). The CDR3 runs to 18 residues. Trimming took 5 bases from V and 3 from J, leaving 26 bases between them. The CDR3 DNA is TGTGCCAGCAGCCCGGCGGGGACGGATAAAAAGAGTAACTACGAGCAGTACTTC. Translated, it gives CASSPAGTDKKSNYEQYF.

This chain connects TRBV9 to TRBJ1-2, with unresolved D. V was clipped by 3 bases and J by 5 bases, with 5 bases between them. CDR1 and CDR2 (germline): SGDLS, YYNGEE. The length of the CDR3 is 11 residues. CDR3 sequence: CASSGLYGYTF. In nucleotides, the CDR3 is TGTGCCAGCAGCGGTCTATATGGCTACACCTTC.

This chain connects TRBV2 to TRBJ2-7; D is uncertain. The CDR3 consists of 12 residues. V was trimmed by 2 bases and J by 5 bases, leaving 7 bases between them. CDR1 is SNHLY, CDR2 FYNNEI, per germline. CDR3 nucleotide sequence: TGTGCCAGCAGTGAACGGTTTAACGAGCAGTACGTC. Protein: CASSERFNEQYV.

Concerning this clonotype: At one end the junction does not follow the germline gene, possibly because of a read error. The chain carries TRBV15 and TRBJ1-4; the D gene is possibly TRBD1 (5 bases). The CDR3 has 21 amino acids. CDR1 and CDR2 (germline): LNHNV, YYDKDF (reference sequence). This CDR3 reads CAASSEAGWGLDAATNEKLFF. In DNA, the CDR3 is TGTGCCGCCAGCAGTGAAGCGGGTTGGGGACTGGATGCTGCAACTAATGAAAAACTGTTTTTT.

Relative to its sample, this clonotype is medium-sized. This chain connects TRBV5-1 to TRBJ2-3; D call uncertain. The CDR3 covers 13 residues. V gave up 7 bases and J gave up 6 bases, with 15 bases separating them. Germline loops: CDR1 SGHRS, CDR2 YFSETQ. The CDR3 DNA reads TGCGCCAGCGGATTAGACCCTGGGGATACGCAGTATTTT. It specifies CASGLDPGDTQYF.

The DNA of the CDR3 is TGTGCCACCAGCAGTCCCGGGACAGGGGGCATTCAGCCCCAGCATTTT. This encodes CATSSPGTGGIQPQHF. This chain connects TRBV15 to TRBJ1-5; 12 bases line up with TRBD1. The CDR3 runs 16 residues. With 3 bases clipped from V and 6 bases from J, the junction kept 6 bases outside the gene matches. Germline loops: CDR1 LNHNV, CDR2 YYDKDF (reference sequence).

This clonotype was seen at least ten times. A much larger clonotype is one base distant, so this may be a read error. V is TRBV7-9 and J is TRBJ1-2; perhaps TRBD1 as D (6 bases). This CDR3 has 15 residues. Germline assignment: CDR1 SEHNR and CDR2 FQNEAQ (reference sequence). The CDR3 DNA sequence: TGTGCCAGCAGCTTAGCAGGACGGGGGGCGCATGGCTACCCCTTC. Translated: CASSLAGRGAHGYPF.

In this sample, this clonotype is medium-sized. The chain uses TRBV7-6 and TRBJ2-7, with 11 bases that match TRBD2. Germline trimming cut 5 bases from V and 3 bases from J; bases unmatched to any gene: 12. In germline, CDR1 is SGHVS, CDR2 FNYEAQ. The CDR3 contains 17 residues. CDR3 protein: CASSASLAGDIIYEQYF. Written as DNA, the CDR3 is TGTGCCAGCAGCGCTTCACTAGCGGGAGATATTATCTACGAGCAGTACTTC. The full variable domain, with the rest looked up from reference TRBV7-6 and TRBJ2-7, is GAGVSQSPRYKVTKRGQDVALRCDPISGHVSLYWYRQALGQGPEFLTYFNYEAQQDKSGLPNDRFSAERPEGSISTLTIQRTEQRDSAMYRCASSASLAGDIIYEQYFGPGTRLTVT.

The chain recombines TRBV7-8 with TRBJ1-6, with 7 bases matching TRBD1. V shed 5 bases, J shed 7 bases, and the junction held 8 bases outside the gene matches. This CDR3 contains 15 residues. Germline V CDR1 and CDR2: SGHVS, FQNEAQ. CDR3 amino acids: CASSPRQGRNSPLHF. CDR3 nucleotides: TGTGCCAGCAGCCCCAGACAGGGCCGGAATTCACCCCTCCACTTT.

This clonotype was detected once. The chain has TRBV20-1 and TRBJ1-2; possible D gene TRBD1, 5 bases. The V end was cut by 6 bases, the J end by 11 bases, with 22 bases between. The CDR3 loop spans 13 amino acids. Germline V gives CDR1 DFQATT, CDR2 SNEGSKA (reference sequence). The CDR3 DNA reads TGCAGTGCCATGACGGGGGAACTTAATACTTACACCTTC. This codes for CSAMTGELNTYTF.

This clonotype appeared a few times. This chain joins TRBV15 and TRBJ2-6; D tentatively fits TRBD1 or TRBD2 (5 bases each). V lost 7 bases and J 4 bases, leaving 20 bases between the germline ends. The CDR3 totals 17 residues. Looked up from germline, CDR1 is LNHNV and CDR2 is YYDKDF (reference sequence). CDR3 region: CATTGTVLASGANVLTF. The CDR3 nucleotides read TGTGCCACCACTGGGACCGTTCTTGCTTCCGGGGCCAACGTCCTGACTTTC.

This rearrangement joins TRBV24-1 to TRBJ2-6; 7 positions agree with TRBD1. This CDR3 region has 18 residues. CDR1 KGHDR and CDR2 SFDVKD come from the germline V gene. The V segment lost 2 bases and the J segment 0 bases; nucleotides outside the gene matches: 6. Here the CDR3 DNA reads TGTGCCACCAGTGATTCCGGCAGGGGGACCTCTGGGGCCAACGTCCTGACTTTC. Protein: CATSDSGRGTSGANVLTF.

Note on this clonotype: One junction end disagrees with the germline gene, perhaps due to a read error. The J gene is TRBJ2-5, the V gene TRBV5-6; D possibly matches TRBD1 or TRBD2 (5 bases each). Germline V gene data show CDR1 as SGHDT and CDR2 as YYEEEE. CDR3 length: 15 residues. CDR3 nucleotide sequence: TGTGCCAGCAACATCTTGGGACCAGCGCAAGAGACCCAGTGCTTC. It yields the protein CASNILGPAQETQCF. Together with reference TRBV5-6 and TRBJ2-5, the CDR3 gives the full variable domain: DAGVTQSPTHLIKTRGQQVTLRCSPKSGHDTVSWYQQALGQGPQFIFQYYEEEERQRGNFPDRFSGHQFPNYSSELNVNALLLGDSALYLCASNILGPAQETQCFGPGTRLLVL.

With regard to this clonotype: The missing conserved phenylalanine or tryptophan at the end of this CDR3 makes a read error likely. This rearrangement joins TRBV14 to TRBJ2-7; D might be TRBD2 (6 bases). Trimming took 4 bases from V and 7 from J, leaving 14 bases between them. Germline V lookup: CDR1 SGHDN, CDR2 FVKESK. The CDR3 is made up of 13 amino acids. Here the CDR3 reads CASSRGLGREQYL. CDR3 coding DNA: TGTGCCAGCAGCCGAGGCTTGGGGAGGGAGCAGTACCTC.

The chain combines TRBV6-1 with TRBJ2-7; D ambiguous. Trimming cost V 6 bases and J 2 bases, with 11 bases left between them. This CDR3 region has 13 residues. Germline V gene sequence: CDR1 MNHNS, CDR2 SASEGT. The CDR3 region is CASRATATYEQYF. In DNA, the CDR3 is TGTGCCAGCAGAGCCACAGCTACCTACGAGCAGTACTTC.

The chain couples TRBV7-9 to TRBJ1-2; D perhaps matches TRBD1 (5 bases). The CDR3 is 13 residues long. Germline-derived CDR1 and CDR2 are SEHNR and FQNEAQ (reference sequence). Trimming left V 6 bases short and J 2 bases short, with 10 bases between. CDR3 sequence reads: CASSWAGNYGYTF. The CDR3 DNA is TGTGCCAGCAGTTGGGCAGGGAACTATGGCTACACCTTC.